The clone carrying this TCR beta chain was observed at least ten times. The data belong to a study of T cells in Graves' hyperthyroidism and ophthalmopathy. The CDR3 is made up of 16 amino acids. Losses at the gene ends were 8 bases for V and 9 bases for J; bases not matched to a gene: 20. The V gene's germline CDR1 is DFQATT and CDR2 SNEGSKA (reference sequence). Amplification targeted TCR beta CDR3 regions from RNA transcripts. The HTBI primer set was used in a first-round RT-PCR of the TCR CDR3. MiXCR, run by TCRdb on the multiplex PCR reads, gives a single entry per CDR3 protein. Of roughly 500,000 distinct CDR3 sequences detected, 15% to 20% appear once; the ten largest clones hold around 28%.

This chain links TRBV20-1 with TRBJ2-1; 9 nucleotides agree with TRBD2. The source of this sequence is a woman in her 30s with Graves' ophthalmopathy. Sample: blood. CDR3 sequence (DNA): TGCAGTACTACTACTAGACTAGCGGAGAGCGGTAGTGAGCAGTTCTTC. Protein product: CSTTTRLAESGSEQFF.